The clone carrying this T cell receptor (beta chain) has a handful of counts. This sample was taken from a study of naive and memory T cell subsets. Amplification of ligated cDNA took four PCR rounds with SP2 and nested alpha and beta constant primers. One entry per CDR3 protein, called by TCRdb with MiXCR from the UMI-ligation and nested PCR reads. Of around 31,000 distinct CDR3 sequences detected, approximately 7.1% appear once; the ten largest clones hold approximately 2.8%. Specified treatment: skin biopsy from PPD injection site in Mantoux-positive individual. The library had UMIs added by 3' ligation of an oligonucleotide to TCR cDNA. The J segment lost 4 bases and the V segment lost 0 bases, leaving 9 bases of the junction unmatched. The CDR3 length is 16 residues. CDR1 and CDR2 (germline): SGHRS, YFSETQ.

The rearrangement uses TRBV5-1 and TRBJ1-1, with 7 bases that match TRBD1. This specimen was skin, taken from a tuberculin skin test site. This receptor was identified in an adult in good health. CDR3 nucleotides: TGCGCCAGCAGCTTGGCTTCTACAGGGGTGGGCACTGAAGCTTTCTTT. Translation gives CASSLASTGVGTEAFF.